A selection of T cell receptor beta chains follows, all from one sample in a study of identifying expanded T cells in peripheral blood. Measured with immunoSEQ multiplex PCR; TCRdb has only the in-frame clones, and not every one. The repertoire consists of 95,000 to 150,000 clones, with approximately 80% occurring once and the leading ten covering 2.5% to 3.5%. The specimen sequenced was blood. Receptors were obtained from a person aged 18 to 70 in good health. Each CDR3 is given with its conserved first and last residue. Fields, in order: V gene, D gene, J gene, clone size, CDR3 DNA, CDR3 protein. D genes are given only for firm matches. Expanded clones get a size class; other rows say once, few or many, or leave the size out.

v_call: TRBV4-1
d_call: NA
j_call: TRBJ1-1
clone_size: NA
cdr3_nt: TGCGCCAGCAGCCAAGTTCTCAGGGGGAACACTGAAGCTTTCTTT
cdr3_aa: CASSQVLRGNTEAFF

v_call: TRBV9
d_call: NA
j_call: TRBJ2-2
clone_size: NA
cdr3_nt: TGTGCCAGCAGCGTTTTAGGCACCGGGGAGCTGTTTTTT
cdr3_aa: CASSVLGTGELFF

v_call: TRBV5-5
d_call: NA
j_call: TRBJ2-7
clone_size: NA
cdr3_nt: TGTGCCAGCAGCTGGGACCCAGGGGCCTACGAGCAGTACTTC
cdr3_aa: CASSWDPGAYEQYF

v_call: TRBV18
d_call: NA
j_call: TRBJ1-3
clone_size: few
cdr3_nt: TGTGCCAGCTCACCACCGGTACACGCTGGAAACACCATATATTTT
cdr3_aa: CASSPPVHAGNTIYF

v_call: TRBV14
d_call: TRBD1
j_call: TRBJ2-2
clone_size: NA
cdr3_nt: TGTGCCAGCAGCCGTCGGACAGGGGGAAGTACCGGGGAGCTGTTTTTT
cdr3_aa: CASSRRTGGSTGELFF

v_call: TRBV5-1
d_call: NA
j_call: TRBJ2-7
clone_size: NA
cdr3_nt: TGCGCCAGCAGCTTGGGCGAGGGCAGGGAGGCGTACTTC
cdr3_aa: CASSLGEGREAYF

v_call: TRBV5-1
d_call: NA
j_call: TRBJ2-7
clone_size: once
cdr3_nt: TGCGCCAGCAGCTTGGCCAGTCCCTACGAGCAGTACTTC
cdr3_aa: CASSLASPYEQYF

v_call: TRBV2
d_call: NA
j_call: TRBJ2-2
clone_size: NA
cdr3_nt: TGTGCCAGCAGCCTCAGGGCCCTCTTGAACACCGGGGAGCTGTTTTTT
cdr3_aa: CASSLRALLNTGELFF

v_call: TRBV27
d_call: NA
j_call: TRBJ1-4
clone_size: NA
cdr3_nt: TGTGCCAGTGGGAAGGGGAGAAACGTTGGACTGTTTTTT
cdr3_aa: CASGKGRNVGLFF

v_call: TRBV6-7
d_call: TRBD1
j_call: TRBJ2-7
clone_size: NA
cdr3_nt: TGTGCCAGACACATACTTCCGGGACAGCATCACTACGAGCAGTACTTC
cdr3_aa: CARHILPGQHHYEQYF

v_call: TRBV6-5
d_call: NA
j_call: TRBJ1-1
clone_size: NA
cdr3_nt: TGTGCCAGCATCTTACAGGGGAACACTGAAGCTTTCTTT
cdr3_aa: CASILQGNTEAFF

v_call: TRBV5-1
d_call: NA
j_call: TRBJ2-5
clone_size: once
cdr3_nt: TGCGCCAGCAGCTTCACATTTAGGGAGACCCAGTACTTC
cdr3_aa: CASSFTFRETQYF

v_call: TRBV11-2
d_call: NA
j_call: TRBJ1-1
clone_size: medium-sized
cdr3_nt: TGTGCCAGCAGCTTAGCACGTCAGGACCCTGAAGCTTTCTTT
cdr3_aa: CASSLARQDPEAFF

v_call: TRBV6-5
d_call: NA
j_call: TRBJ1-1
clone_size: NA
cdr3_nt: TGTGCCAGCAGTTACAGGCCCTCAGGGGAAACTGAAGCTTTCTTT
cdr3_aa: CASSYRPSGETEAFF

v_call: TRBV2
d_call: TRBD1
j_call: TRBJ1-1
clone_size: NA
cdr3_nt: TGTGCCAGCAGTGACGCAGGGGGCTGGGGTATCACTGAAGCTTTCTTT
cdr3_aa: CASSDAGGWGITEAFF

v_call: TRBV7-2
d_call: NA
j_call: TRBJ1-5
clone_size: NA
cdr3_nt: TGTGCCAGCAGCTTAGGCCCCGGGTTGGATCAGCCCCAGCATTTT
cdr3_aa: CASSLGPGLDQPQHF

v_call: TRBV9
d_call: NA
j_call: TRBJ2-1
clone_size: NA
cdr3_nt: TGTGCCAGCAGCCCCAGGGTGATAGATGAGCAGTTCTTC
cdr3_aa: CASSPRVIDEQFF

v_call: TRBV7-2
d_call: TRBD2
j_call: TRBJ2-1
clone_size: once
cdr3_nt: TGTGCCAGCAGCTTACTCAGGGCTAGCGGTCTCGGTGAGCAGTTCTTC
cdr3_aa: CASSLLRASGLGEQFF

v_call: TRBV5-1
d_call: NA
j_call: TRBJ1-1
clone_size: NA
cdr3_nt: TGCGCCAGCAGCTTCACTCCCCGCCCACTGAGGGAGACTGAAGCTTTCTTT
cdr3_aa: CASSFTPRPLRETEAFF